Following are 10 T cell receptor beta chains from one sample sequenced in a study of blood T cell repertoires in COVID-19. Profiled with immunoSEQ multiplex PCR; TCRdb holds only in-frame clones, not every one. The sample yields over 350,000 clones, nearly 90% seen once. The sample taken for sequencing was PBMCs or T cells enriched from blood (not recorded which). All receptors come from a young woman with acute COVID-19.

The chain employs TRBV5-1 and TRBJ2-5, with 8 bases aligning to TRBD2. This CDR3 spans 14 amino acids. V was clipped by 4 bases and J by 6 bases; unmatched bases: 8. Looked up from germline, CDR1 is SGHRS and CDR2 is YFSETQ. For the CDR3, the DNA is TGCGCCAGCAGCATGTTTTCGGGAGGGCAGACCCAGTACTTC. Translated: CASSMFSGGQTQYF.

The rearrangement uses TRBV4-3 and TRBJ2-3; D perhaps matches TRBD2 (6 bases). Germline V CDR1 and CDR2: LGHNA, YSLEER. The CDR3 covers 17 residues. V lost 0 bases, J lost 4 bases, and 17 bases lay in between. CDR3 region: CASSQDPLAGGADTQYF. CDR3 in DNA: TGCGCCAGCAGCCAAGATCCCCTGGCGGGCGGGGCAGATACGCAGTATTTT.

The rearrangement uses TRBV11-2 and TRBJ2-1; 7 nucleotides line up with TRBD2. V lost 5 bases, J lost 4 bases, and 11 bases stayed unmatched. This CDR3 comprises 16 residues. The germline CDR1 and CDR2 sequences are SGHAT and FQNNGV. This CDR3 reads CASSVASGTVYNEQFF. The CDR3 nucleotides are TGTGCCAGCAGCGTAGCAAGCGGGACCGTGTACAATGAGCAGTTCTTC.

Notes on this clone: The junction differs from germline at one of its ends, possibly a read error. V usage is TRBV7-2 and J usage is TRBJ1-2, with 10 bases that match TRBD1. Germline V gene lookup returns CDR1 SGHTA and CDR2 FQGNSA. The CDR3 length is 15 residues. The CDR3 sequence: CASRLGQGVGYGYTF. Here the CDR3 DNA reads TGTGCCAGCAGGTTAGGACAGGGGGTCGGCTATGGCTACACCTTC.

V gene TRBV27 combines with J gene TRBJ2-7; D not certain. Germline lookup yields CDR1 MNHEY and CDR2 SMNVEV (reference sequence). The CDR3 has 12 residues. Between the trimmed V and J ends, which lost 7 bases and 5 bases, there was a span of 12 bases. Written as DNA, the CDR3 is TGTGCCAGCATGCCAGGCCCCGACGAGCAGTACTTC. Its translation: CASMPGPDEQYF.

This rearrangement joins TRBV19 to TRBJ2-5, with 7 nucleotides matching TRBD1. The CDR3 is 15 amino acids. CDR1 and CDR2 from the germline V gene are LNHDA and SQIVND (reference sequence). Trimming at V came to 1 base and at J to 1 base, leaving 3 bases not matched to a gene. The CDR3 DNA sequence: TGTGCCAGTAGTATAGGGGACAGACCCCAAGAGACCCAGTACTTC. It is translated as CASSIGDRPQETQYF.

The CDR3: CATSDRRGSPYNEQFF. CDR3 DNA: TGTGCCACCAGTGATAGACGCGGGAGTCCCTACAATGAGCAGTTCTTC. The chain employs TRBV24-1 and TRBJ2-1; TRBD2 matches at 7 bases. Germline CDR1 KGHDR, CDR2 SFDVKD. V shed 3 bases and J 2 bases; nucleotides not matched to a gene: 6. The CDR3 is 16 residues long.

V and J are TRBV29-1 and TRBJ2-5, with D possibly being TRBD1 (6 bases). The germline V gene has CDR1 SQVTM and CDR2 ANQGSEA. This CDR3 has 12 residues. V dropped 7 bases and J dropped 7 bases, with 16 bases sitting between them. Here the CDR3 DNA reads TGCAGCGCCAGGGGCGGCTTCGGGACCCAGTACTTC. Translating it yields CSARGGFGTQYF.

CDR3 residues: CASSLGGRGEKLFF. The CDR3 region has the DNA TGTGCCAGCAGCTTAGGGGGTAGGGGTGAAAAACTGTTTTTT. V usage is TRBV7-8 and J usage is TRBJ1-4; the D gene is possibly TRBD1 (5 bases). Per the germline V gene, CDR1 is SGHVS and CDR2 is FQNEAQ. The CDR3 consists of 14 residues. The V and J ends lost 1 base and 7 bases respectively, with 10 bases between them.

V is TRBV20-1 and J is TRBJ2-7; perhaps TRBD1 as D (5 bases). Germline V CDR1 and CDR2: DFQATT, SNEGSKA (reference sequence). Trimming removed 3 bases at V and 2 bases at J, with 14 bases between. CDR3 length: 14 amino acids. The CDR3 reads CSASRQGHPYEQYF. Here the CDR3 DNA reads TGCAGTGCTAGTCGGCAGGGCCATCCCTACGAGCAGTACTTC.